This is a list of T cell receptor beta chains from one sample in a study of blood T cell repertoires in COVID-19. Clones were sequenced by immunoSEQ multiplex PCR, and TCRdb holds only the in-frame ones, with some missing. The sample includes fewer than 200,000 clones, 84% of them seen just once. Sequences were obtained from PBMCs or T cells enriched from blood (not recorded which). Receptor source: a woman in her thirties who had been exposed to COVID-19. The CDR3 runs from the conserved cysteine through the conserved F or W. D genes are given only for firm matches. Size is stated for part of the rows, as once, few or many counts, or as a class when the clone is expanded.

size | J | V | D | DNA | CDR3
. | TRBJ2-7 | TRBV5-1 | . | TGCGCCAGCAGCTTGGACCTTGGCGGCCCCTACGAGCAGTACTTC | CASSLDLGGPYEQYF
. | TRBJ2-3 | TRBV4-3 | TRBD1 | TGCGCCAGCAGCCCACTCCGACAGGGGGAGGGCGCAGATACGCAGTATTTT | CASSPLRQGEGADTQYF
few | TRBJ2-3 | TRBV7-2 | . | TGTGCCAGCAGCTTAGCCAACTCCCGGGGAGATACGCAGTATTTT | CASSLANSRGDTQYF
. | TRBJ2-5 | TRBV10-1 | TRBD2 | TGCGCCAGCCGGGACGGAACTAGCGGGGGTCAAGAGACCCAGTACTTC | CASRDGTSGGQETQYF
. | TRBJ2-5 | TRBV19 | TRBD1 | TGTGCCAGTAGTTTAGGGGGACAGGGGACGGAGACCCAGTACTTC | CASSLGGQGTETQYF
few | TRBJ1-2 | TRBV14 | . | TGTGCCAGCAGCCAAGTAGGGGGCTATGGCTACACCTTC | CASSQVGGYGYTF
. | TRBJ1-2 | TRBV11-2 | TRBD1 | TGTGCCAGCAGGTGGGGACAGGTTGGGGGCTACACCTTC | CASRWGQVGGYTF
. | TRBJ1-1 | TRBV5-1 | . | TGCGCCAGCAGAGCCATGGAGGGCATGAACACTGAAGCTTTCTTT | CASRAMEGMNTEAFF
once | TRBJ1-5 | TRBV27 | . | TGTGCCAGCAGTTTGGGGTACGGAGGCAGGTATCAGCCCCAGCATTTT | CASSLGYGGRYQPQHF
once | TRBJ1-2 | TRBV30 | TRBD1 | TGTGCCTGGAGTGCCAAACTTGACAGGGCGGGTAGTGGCTACACCTTC | CAWSAKLDRAGSGYTF
. | TRBJ2-3 | TRBV27 | . | TGTGCCAGCAGTTGGAGAGCGGATACGCAGTATTTT | CASSWRADTQYF
few | TRBJ2-7 | TRBV10-1 | TRBD2 | TGCGCCAGCAGTGAGAGCGGGGGGTCCTCCTACGAGCAGTACTTC | CASSESGGSSYEQYF
. | TRBJ1-4 | TRBV19 | TRBD1 | TGTGCCAGTAGTATAGTTCAGGGGGCAGGTGAAAAACTGTTTTTT | CASSIVQGAGEKLFF
. | TRBJ2-3 | TRBV19 | . | TGTGCCAGTAGCCCTAGCTCCGATACGCAGTATTTT | CASSPSSDTQYF
. | TRBJ1-3 | TRBV6-6 | TRBD1 | TGTGCCACTTTACTAACAGGGGTTTCTGGAAACACCATATATTTT | CATLLTGVSGNTIYF
. | TRBJ2-1 | TRBV18 | . | TGTGCCAGCTCACCACAGGGGAACTACAATGAGCAGTTCTTC | CASSPQGNYNEQFF
. | TRBJ2-5 | TRBV7-2 | TRBD2 | TGTGCCAGCAGCTTAACGGGGGGGAAACAAGAGACCCAGTACTTC | CASSLTGGKQETQYF
few | TRBJ1-5 | TRBV12-3/TRBV12-4 | . | TGTGCCAGCAGTTTGGGCAGTGATCAGCCCCAGCATTTT | CASSLGSDQPQHF
. | TRBJ1-2 | TRBV5-6 | . | TGTGCCAGCAGCCCTTACGGGGGGGCACTCTACGGCTACACCTTC | CASSPYGGALYGYTF
. | TRBJ1-1 | TRBV12-3/TRBV12-4 | . | TGTGCCAGCAGCTCTAAAGTAAACACTGAAGCTTTCTTT | CASSSKVNTEAFF
few | TRBJ2-2 | TRBV10-3 | . | TGTGCCATCAGTGAGTCGGCTGATAACACCGGGGAGCTGTTTTTT | CAISESADNTGELFF
. | TRBJ2-7 | TRBV30 | TRBD1 | TGTGCCTGGAGGGACAGGGGATTCTACGAGCAGTACTTC | CAWRDRGFYEQYF
. | TRBJ2-1 | TRBV5-8 | TRBD2 | TGTGCCAGCAGCTTGGCACTAGCGGAAACCTACAATGAGCAGTTCTTC | CASSLALAETYNEQFF
. | TRBJ2-2 | TRBV5-5 | TRBD1 | TGTGCCAGCAGCTTTCAGACAGGGGGGAGAACCGGGGAGCTGTTTTTT | CASSFQTGGRTGELFF
few | TRBJ1-1 | TRBV19 | TRBD1 | TGTGCCAGTAGATTGGGACAGGGGAGGAATACTGAAGCTTTCTTT | CASRLGQGRNTEAFF
. | TRBJ1-1 | TRBV25-1 | . | TGTGCCAGCAGCTCCCCCTACACTGAAGCTTTCTTT | CASSSPYTEAFF
. | TRBJ1-2 | TRBV27 | TRBD1 | TGTGCCAGCAGGCTCTCGACAGGGAACTATGGCTACACCTTC | CASRLSTGNYGYTF
. | TRBJ1-1 | TRBV7-2 | . | TGTGCCAGCCAAAGACCTTTGCGGGGGACTGAAGCTTTCTTT | CASQRPLRGTEAFF
. | TRBJ1-1 | TRBV3-1/TRBV3-2 | . | TGTGCCAGCAGCCAAAGAGCTCAAAACACTGAAGCTTTCTTT | CASSQRAQNTEAFF
. | TRBJ1-2 | TRBV6-1 | . | TGTGCCAGCAGTGAAGGGGCAGCCCATATTGGTGGCTACACCTTC | CASSEGAAHIGGYTF
. | TRBJ1-5 | TRBV19 | . | TGTGCCAGTAGTATCCCCCGCGGGGGTGGCAATCAGCCCCAGCATTTT | CASSIPRGGGNQPQHF
. | TRBJ1-5 | TRBV19 | . | TGTGCCAGTAGTGTCCGGGGTGGGCAGCCCCAGCATTTT | CASSVRGGQPQHF
. | TRBJ1-1 | TRBV6-5 | . | TGTGCCAGCATACGAGGGACAATTAACACTGAAGCTTTCTTT | CASIRGTINTEAFF
. | TRBJ1-5 | TRBV5-5 | . | TGTGCCAGCAGCTTAATTTCGGGGGGCCGTCAGCCCCAGCATTTT | CASSLISGGRQPQHF
. | TRBJ1-6 | TRBV2 | . | TGTGCGACTGGAGGAGGGAGCTCCTATAATTCACCCCTCCACTTT | CATGGGSSYNSPLHF
. | TRBJ1-2 | TRBV7-6 | . | TGTGCCAGCAGCTTAGATCCGGGAATCGGGGGCTACACCTTC | CASSLDPGIGGYTF
. | TRBJ2-3 | TRBV7-2 | TRBD2 | TGTGCCAGCAGCTTAGTAGCGGGGGGGACAGATACGCAGTATTTT | CASSLVAGGTDTQYF
. | TRBJ1-6 | TRBV9 | TRBD1 | TGTGCCAGCAGCGAGGCGGGACAGAGACATTCACCCCTCCACTTT | CASSEAGQRHSPLHF
. | TRBJ2-1 | TRBV27 | . | TGTGCCAGCAGTCCAATAGCAATCAGTGAGCAGTTCTTC | CASSPIAISEQFF
. | TRBJ2-1 | TRBV11-2 | . | TGTGCCAGCAGCTTAGGGGGTCGGGGAAAGAATGAGCAGTTCTTC | CASSLGGRGKNEQFF
. | TRBJ2-2 | TRBV6-5 | TRBD1 | TGTGCCAGCAGTTACTCGGACAGGGTGAACACCGGGGAGCTGTTTTTT | CASSYSDRVNTGELFF
. | TRBJ2-1 | TRBV6-1 | TRBD2 | TGTGCCAGCAGTGAAGCGACGGGGGGGGCTGGGAATGAGCAGTTCTTC | CASSEATGGAGNEQFF
. | TRBJ2-1 | TRBV28 | TRBD1 | TGTGCCAGCAGCTTCCCCGGGACAGGGGGCAATGAGCAGTTCTTC | CASSFPGTGGNEQFF
. | TRBJ1-3 | TRBV30 | . | TGTGCCTGGAGTGTACTCGGGGTGACAGAGCGGGGGTTGACCATATATTTT | CAWSVLGVTERGLTIYF
. | TRBJ2-7 | TRBV10-2 | . | TGCGCCAGCAGTGAACTAGCCCTAATCTACGAGCAGTACTTC | CASSELALIYEQYF
once | TRBJ2-5 | TRBV14 | TRBD2 | TGTGCCAGCAGCCCCTGGACTAGCCAAGAGACCCAGTACTTC | CASSPWTSQETQYF
. | TRBJ1-5 | TRBV27 | TRBD1 | TGTGCCAGCAGTTCCCGGACAGGGGTAACACGTAATCAGCCCCAGCATTTT | CASSSRTGVTRNQPQHF
. | TRBJ2-5 | TRBV11-3 | . | TGTGCCAGCAGCTTCAGGGGTTCTAGGGAGACCCAGTACTTC | CASSFRGSRETQYF
. | TRBJ2-7 | TRBV5-4 | . | TGTGCCAGCAGCCGCAGGTCCTACGAGCAGTACTTC | CASSRRSYEQYF
few | TRBJ1-1 | TRBV6-5 | TRBD1 | TGTGCCAGCAGTTACTCCCAGGGGGCCGCTGAAGCTTTCTTT | CASSYSQGAAEAFF
. | TRBJ1-1 | TRBV5-4 | . | TGTGCCAGCAGTGGGGCAGGGTTGGTCACTGAAGCTTTCTTT | CASSGAGLVTEAFF
. | TRBJ1-2 | TRBV10-2 | . | TGCGCCAGCAGTGAGCGTAGGGGTTTAAACTATGGCTACACCTTC | CASSERRGLNYGYTF
. | TRBJ2-5 | TRBV5-5 | TRBD2 | TGTGCCAGCAGCTTGGGCGGGGGGCCGTACCAAGAGACCCAGTACTTC | CASSLGGGPYQETQYF
once | TRBJ1-1 | TRBV6-2/TRBV6-3 | . | TGTGCCAGCAGTCGACAGACGGGCAACGGGGCTTTCTTT | CASSRQTGNGAFF
. | TRBJ2-3 | TRBV7-3 | . | TGTGCCAGCAGCTTAGTTCCGGGATCAGATACGCAGTATTTT | CASSLVPGSDTQYF
. | TRBJ1-4 | TRBV5-1 | . | TGCGCCAGCAGCTTGTCCGGGGATAATGAAAAACTGTTTTTT | CASSLSGDNEKLFF
. | TRBJ2-2 | TRBV2 | . | TGTGCCAGCAGGGGAACAGGAACCGGGGAGCTGTTTTTT | CASRGTGTGELFF
. | TRBJ2-1 | TRBV19 | . | TGTGCCAGTAGTAACCGGGGTGAGCAGTTCTTC | CASSNRGEQFF
. | TRBJ2-3 | TRBV19 | TRBD2 | TGTGCCAGTAGTGCGACTAGCGGGGGGGCGTCAGATACGCAGTATTTT | CASSATSGGASDTQYF